This entry lists 27 T cell receptor beta chains sequenced from one sample in a study of CD8 T cells in ankylosing spondylitis. MiXCR was run by TCRdb on the 5' RACE reads, yielding one entry per CDR3 protein. The table has 300,000 to 350,000 distinct CDR3 sequences, 9.5% to 13% seen once; the top ten hold roughly 9%. Specimen: blood, either unsorted or a sorted T cell fraction (not recorded which). The receptors here all came from a female donor with ankylosing spondylitis or in good health (not recorded which).

In this sample, this clonotype turned up many times. This chain connects TRBV5-1 to TRBJ2-7, with D perhaps being TRBD1 or TRBD2 (5 bases each). The length of the CDR3 is 14 residues. Germline-derived CDR1 and CDR2 are SGHRS and YFSETQ. Trimming removed 3 bases from V and 4 bases from J, with 14 bases in between. The CDR3 is CASSSGTGLYEQYF. The DNA of the CDR3 is TGCGCCAGCAGCTCCGGGACCGGGTTGTACGAGCAGTACTTC.

This clonotype showed up just a few times. The chain has TRBV6-5 and TRBJ2-1; D not certain. V was clipped by 0 bases and J by 1 base, with 10 bases between them. Germline lookup yields CDR1 MNHEY and CDR2 SVGAGI. The CDR3 has 16 amino acids. The DNA for the CDR3 is TGTGCCAGCAGTTACTCTTTGGAGCCTTCCTACAATGAGCAGTTCTTC. This gives the protein CASSYSLEPSYNEQFF.

This clonotype was counted between two and nine times. The gene calls are TRBV11-2 and TRBJ1-2, with D perhaps matching TRBD1 (6 bases). V lost 5 bases to trimming and J lost 6 bases, with 13 bases between them. CDR3 size: 13 residues. CDR1 and CDR2 from the germline V gene are SGHAT and FQNNGV. This CDR3 is CASSRSGEHGYTF. Here the CDR3 DNA reads TGTGCCAGCAGCCGTTCAGGGGAACATGGCTACACCTTC.

The V call is TRBV7-8, the J call TRBJ1-2; 7 bases are shared with TRBD1. The germline gives CDR1 SGHVS, CDR2 FQNEAQ. The CDR3 has 14 residues. J was trimmed by 7 bases and V by 5 bases; bases with no gene match: 10. CDR3 nucleotide sequence: TGTGCCAGCAGCCCCACCCGACAGGGAGGTGGCTACACCTTC. The encoded protein is CASSPTRQGGGYTF. The whole variable domain, remainder taken from reference TRBV7-8 and TRBJ1-2, is GAGVSQSPRYKVAKRGQDVALRCDPISGHVSLFWYQQALGQGPEFLTYFQNEAQLDKSGLPSDRFFAERPEGSVSTLKIQRTQQEDSAVYLCASSPTRQGGGYTFGSGTRLTVV.

This clonotype was recorded many times. The CDR3 bases are TGCGCCAGCAGCTTCGCGCCCCCGAACACCGGGGAGCTGTTTTTT. This codes for CASSFAPPNTGELFF. The chain combines TRBV5-1 with TRBJ2-2, with no clear D. The CDR3 sequence is 15 residues long. V lost 2 bases, J lost 0 bases, and 8 bases lay in between. CDR1 and CDR2 from the germline V gene are SGHRS and YFSETQ.

This clonotype was counted ten times or more. The J gene is TRBJ2-1, the V gene TRBV25-1; 8 bases fit TRBD2. V lost 5 bases to trimming and J lost 5 bases; unmatched junction nucleotides: 14. The germline CDR1 and CDR2 sequences are MGHDK and SYGVNS. The CDR3 contains 17 residues. Here the CDR3 reads CASSPFRLALEDNEQFF. Written as DNA, the CDR3 is TGTGCCAGCAGTCCCTTTCGACTAGCGCTTGAAGACAATGAGCAGTTCTTC.

V and J are TRBV18 and TRBJ2-2; D is tentatively TRBD1 or TRBD2 (6 bases each). Trimming cost V 3 bases and J 0 bases, with 11 bases left between them. The CDR3 runs 16 residues. Germline assignment: CDR1 KGHSH and CDR2 LQKENI. CDR3 nucleotides: TGTGCCAGCTCACCCGGCCGGGGGCCGAACACCGGGGAGCTGTTTTTT. Encoded protein: CASSPGRGPNTGELFF.

The V call is TRBV9, the J call TRBJ1-1, with D uncertain. The V gene's germline CDR1 is SGDLS and CDR2 YYNGEE. Trimming took 4 bases from V and 2 from J, leaving 15 bases between them. This CDR3 has 15 residues. In DNA, the CDR3 is TGTGCCAGCAGCCTCGGACCGGGAGTTAACACTGAAGCTTTCTTT. Amino acids: CASSLGPGVNTEAFF.

There are many counts of this clonotype. The rearrangement links TRBV5-6 to TRBJ2-5, with D unresolved. Trimming pared 2 bases from V and 0 bases from J, leaving 11 bases between. The germline gives CDR1 SGHDT, CDR2 YYEEEE. The CDR3 consists of 15 residues. In DNA, the CDR3 is TGTGCCAGCAGCTTCTTTGGGCAGGACCAAGAGACCCAGTACTTC. This codes for CASSFFGQDQETQYF.

This clonotype was recorded many times. The chain recombines TRBV20-1 with TRBJ2-5; 13 positions agree with TRBD2. This CDR3 region has 15 residues. Germline values: CDR1 DFQATT, CDR2 SNEGSKA (reference sequence). The J segment lost 3 bases and the V segment lost 5 bases, leaving 6 bases of the junction unmatched. The CDR3 nucleotides are TGCAGTGCTTTCCGGACTAGCGGGGGAAAAGAGACCCAGTACTTC. Protein product: CSAFRTSGGKETQYF.

This clonotype was detected only a few times. The V and J genes are TRBV20-1 and TRBJ2-7; maybe TRBD2 (6 bases). The CDR3 has 15 amino acids. Germline CDR1 is DFQATT and CDR2 is SNEGSKA (reference sequence). Trimming left V 5 bases short and J 0 bases short, with 17 bases between. CDR3 bases: TGCAGTGCTTCCCTCCCGGGGACTGTCTCCTACGAGCAGTACTTC. Its translation is CSASLPGTVSYEQYF.

This clonotype appeared many times. This rearrangement joins TRBV12-3 or TRBV12-4 to TRBJ1-4; D is unresolved. This CDR3 region has 13 residues. Trimming stripped 5 bases from V and 8 bases from J, with 12 bases between. In nucleotides, the CDR3 is TGTGCCAGCAGTGCGAATCATGGCGAAAAACTGTTTTTT. Translating gives CASSANHGEKLFF.

This clonotype was detected only a few times. This chain connects TRBV5-6 to TRBJ2-1; 8 nucleotides align to TRBD2. The CDR3 loop spans 16 amino acids. J was trimmed by 7 bases and V by 4 bases; bases with no gene match: 13. The germline CDR1 and CDR2 sequences are SGHDT and YYEEEE. CDR3 nucleotide sequence: TGTGCCAGCAGCACCCCCGGACTAGCAGCCCCGAATGAGCAGTTCTTC. Translation: CASSTPGLAAPNEQFF.

In this sample, this clonotype turned up a few times. V is TRBV28 and J is TRBJ2-1; 9 bases fit TRBD2. Germline V lookup: CDR1 MDHEN, CDR2 SYDVKM. V lost 4 bases, J lost 4 bases, and 8 bases stayed unmatched. The CDR3 has 16 residues. The CDR3 DNA is TGTGCCAGCAGTTCCTTCGTAGCGGGAGTGTACAATGAGCAGTTCTTC. Residues: CASSSFVAGVYNEQFF.

This clonotype has at least ten counts. The chain carries TRBV5-1 and TRBJ1-2, with D tentatively TRBD1 (5 bases). This CDR3 comprises 14 residues. Germline V gives CDR1 SGHRS, CDR2 YFSETQ. V was trimmed by 0 bases and J by 2 bases, leaving 8 bases between them. CDR3 region: CASSLAGRNYGYTF. The CDR3 nucleotides are TGCGCCAGCAGCTTGGCGGGACGGAACTATGGCTACACCTTC. Full variable domain (remainder filled in from reference TRBV5-1 and TRBJ1-2): KAGVTQTPRYLIKTRGQQVTLSCSPISGHRSVSWYQQTPGQGLQFLFEYFSETQRNKGNFPGRFSGRQFSNSRSEMNVSTLELGDSALYLCASSLAGRNYGYTFGSGTRLTVV.

The V and J genes are TRBV7-9 and TRBJ2-2, with a tentative D call TRBD2 (7 bases). Germline CDR1 SEHNR, CDR2 FQNEAQ (reference sequence). The CDR3 is 13 amino acids. V was pared by 8 bases and J by 6 bases, with 13 bases between. CDR3 protein: CASPLGGAGELFF. The CDR3 region has the DNA TGTGCCAGCCCCTTAGGGGGGGCCGGGGAGCTGTTTTTT.

The rearrangement links TRBV5-1 to TRBJ1-4; D ambiguous. Trimming took 0 bases from V and 7 from J, leaving 10 bases between them. The germline CDR1 and CDR2 sequences are SGHRS and YFSETQ. The CDR3 consists of 14 residues. The CDR3 is CASSLEGSREKLFF. CDR3 coding DNA: TGCGCCAGCAGCTTGGAAGGTTCTCGTGAAAAACTGTTTTTT.

There are many counts of this clonotype. The rearrangement links TRBV10-1 to TRBJ2-4; TRBD2 agrees at 12 bases. Germline CDR1 and CDR2: WNHNN and SYGVQD (reference sequence). This CDR3 contains 15 residues. V lost 10 bases and J lost 1; bases outside the gene matches: 5. CDR3 amino acids: CANLLAGGAKNIQYF. For the CDR3, the DNA is TGCGCCAACCTGCTAGCGGGAGGGGCCAAAAACATTCAGTACTTC.

In this sample, this clonotype turned up a few times. V gene TRBV7-2 combines with J gene TRBJ1-1, with D hard to call. The germline V gene encodes CDR1 SGHTA and CDR2 FQGNSA. This CDR3 region has 15 residues. V lost 1 base and J 4 bases, leaving 13 bases between the germline ends. The CDR3 DNA sequence: TGTGCCAGCAGCTTAGAGATACGAGCCGGCACTGAAGCTTTCTTT. Its protein product is CASSLEIRAGTEAFF.

This clonotype was observed many times. The chain joins TRBV6-1 to TRBJ1-3; D unclear. The germline V and J ends were trimmed by 2 bases and 0 bases, with 14 bases remaining between them. Germline CDR1 MNHNS, CDR2 SASEGT. The CDR3 covers 17 residues. CDR3 amino acids: CASSETPRGSSGNTIYF. CDR3 nucleotide sequence: TGTGCCAGCAGTGAAACTCCGCGGGGAAGCTCTGGAAACACCATATATTTT.

For this clonotype: This sequence may be a read error, since a much larger clone differs from it by one base. The chain joins TRBV5-4 to TRBJ1-1, with 8 bases that match TRBD1. This CDR3 is 15 amino acids long. V shed 4 bases, J shed 1 base, and the junction held 6 bases outside the gene matches. The V gene's germline CDR1 is SGHNT and CDR2 YYREEE (reference sequence). The CDR3 here is CASSLRQGKNTEAFF. CDR3 bases: TGTGCCAGCAGCCTACGACAGGGGAAGAACACTGAAGCTTTCTTT.

The rearrangement uses TRBV28 and TRBJ1-5; maybe TRBD1 (6 bases). V gave up 2 bases and J gave up 2 bases, with 16 bases separating them. In germline, CDR1 is MDHEN, CDR2 SYDVKM. This CDR3 has 17 amino acids. CDR3 in amino acids: CASSLVRGPWGNQPQHF. The CDR3 DNA follows: TGTGCCAGCAGTTTAGTCAGGGGACCTTGGGGCAATCAGCCCCAGCATTTT.

This clonotype has a count of ten or more. V and J are TRBV20-1 and TRBJ1-3, with D possibly being TRBD1 (5 bases). This CDR3 spans 13 amino acids. Germline CDR1 is DFQATT and CDR2 is SNEGSKA (reference sequence). The germline V and J ends were trimmed by 6 bases and 7 bases, with 16 bases remaining between them. The CDR3 sequence: CSAQRDGGNTIYF. The CDR3 DNA is TGCAGTGCCCAACGGGACGGCGGGAACACCATATATTTT.

The rearrangement uses TRBV25-1 and TRBJ1-1; no clear D. V shed 4 bases and J shed 1 base, with 25 bases lying between them. The CDR3 has 19 amino acids. Per germline, CDR1 MGHDK and CDR2 SYGVNS. CDR3 nucleotides: TGTGCCAGCAGTGCTCTTCAGGTCCTTAAGAGCGGCTCGAACACTGAAGCTTTCTTT. Translated: CASSALQVLKSGSNTEAFF. Full variable domain (outside the CDR3, taken from reference TRBV25-1 and TRBJ1-1): EADIYQTPRYLVIGTGKKITLECSQTMGHDKMYWYQQDPGMELHLIHYSYGVNSTEKGDLSSESTVSRIRTEHFPLTLESARPSHTSQYLCASSALQVLKSGSNTEAFFGQGTRLTVV.

The chain couples TRBV5-1 to TRBJ2-1; 8 bases align to TRBD2. Germline V gene lookup returns CDR1 SGHRS and CDR2 YFSETQ. V dropped 8 bases and J dropped 7; count of bases not matched to a gene: 14. The CDR3 has 15 amino acids. The CDR3 nucleotides are TGCGCCAGTTCTCTTGACGGGAGGGGCGGGAATGAGCAGTTCTTC. Protein product: CASSLDGRGGNEQFF.

At least ten counts were recorded for this clonotype. The chain is built from TRBV5-1 and TRBJ1-1, with 9 bases matching TRBD1. Trimming removed 4 bases from V and 0 bases from J; junction bases left unmatched: 7. CDR1 and CDR2 (germline): SGHRS, YFSETQ. The CDR3 contains 16 residues. CDR3 DNA sequence: TGCGCCAGCAGCCGGGGACAGGGCGGGGTGAACACTGAAGCTTTCTTT. It translates to CASSRGQGGVNTEAFF.

This clonotype was counted ten times or more. The gene calls are TRBV5-1 and TRBJ1-1; perhaps TRBD1 as D (5 bases). Looked up from germline, CDR1 is SGHRS and CDR2 is YFSETQ. V shed 6 bases and J shed 3 bases, with 24 bases lying between them. This CDR3 is 17 amino acids long. The CDR3 bases are TGCGCCAGCACGAAATTACCAGGGACTCCAAAGGACACTGAAGCTTTCTTT. Protein product: CASTKLPGTPKDTEAFF.